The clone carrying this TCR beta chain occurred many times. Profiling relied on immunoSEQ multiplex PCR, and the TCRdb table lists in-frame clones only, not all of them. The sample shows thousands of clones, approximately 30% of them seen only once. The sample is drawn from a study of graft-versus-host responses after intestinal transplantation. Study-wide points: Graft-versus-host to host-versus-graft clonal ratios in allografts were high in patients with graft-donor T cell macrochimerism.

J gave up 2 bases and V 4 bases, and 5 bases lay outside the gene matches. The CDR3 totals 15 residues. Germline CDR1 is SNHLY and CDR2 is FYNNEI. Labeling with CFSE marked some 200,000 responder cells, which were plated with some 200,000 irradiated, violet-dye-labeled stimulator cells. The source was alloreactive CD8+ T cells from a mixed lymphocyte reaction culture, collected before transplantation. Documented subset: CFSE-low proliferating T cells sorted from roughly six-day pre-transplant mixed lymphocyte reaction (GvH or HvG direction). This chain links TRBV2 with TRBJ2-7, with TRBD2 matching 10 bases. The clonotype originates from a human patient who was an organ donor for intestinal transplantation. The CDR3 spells CASSVFSGRAYEQYF. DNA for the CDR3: TGTGCCAGCAGTGTATTCAGCGGGAGGGCCTACGAGCAGTACTTC.